The clone carrying this T cell receptor beta chain came up once. The sample has other DNA sequences that encode this CDR3 too. The data originate from a study of shared clonotypes between healthy human individuals. Sequenced by immunoSEQ multiplex PCR; TCRdb stores in-frame clones only, minus some. The sample contains around 2,000,000 clones, roughly 94% of which appear only once. There are 11 residues in the CDR3. The V end lost 6 bases, the J end lost 5 bases, and 7 bases lay between the germline ends. CDR1 is MDHEN and CDR2 is SYDVKM in the germline V gene. Material for sequencing was naive CD4+ T cells sorted from blood. As to subset: CD45RA+ positively selected. The TCR originated in a man between 18 and 35 years old in good health. The chain recombines TRBV28 with TRBJ2-5; D uncertain. CDR3 bases: TGTGCCAGCAGCCCCCGGGAGACCCAGTACTTC. Encoded protein: CASSPRETQYF.